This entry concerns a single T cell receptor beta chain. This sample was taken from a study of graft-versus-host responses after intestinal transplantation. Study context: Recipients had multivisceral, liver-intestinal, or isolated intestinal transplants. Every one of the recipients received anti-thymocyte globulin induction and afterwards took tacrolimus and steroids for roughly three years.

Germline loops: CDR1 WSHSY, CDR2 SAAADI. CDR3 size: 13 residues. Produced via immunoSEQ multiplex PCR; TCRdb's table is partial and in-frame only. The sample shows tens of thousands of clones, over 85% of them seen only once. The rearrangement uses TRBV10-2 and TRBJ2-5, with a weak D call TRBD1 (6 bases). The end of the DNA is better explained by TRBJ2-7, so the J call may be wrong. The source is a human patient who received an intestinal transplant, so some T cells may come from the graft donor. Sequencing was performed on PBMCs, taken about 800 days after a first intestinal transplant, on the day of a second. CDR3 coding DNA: TGCGCCAGCAGTGATGACAGGCCCCGCGAGCAGTACTTC. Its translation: CASSDDRPREQYF.